The T cell receptor (beta chain) under discussion was sequenced for a study of regulatory T cells in long-lasting Graves disease. The overall study: Persistent cases were those of Graves' disease that involved over 5 years of antithyroid drugs with positive TSH receptor antibodies.

Arm-PCR of CDR3 regions and iRepertoire HTBI primers were the basis on which TCR beta libraries were built. TCRdb recomputed calls from the multiplex PCR reads with MiXCR, one row per CDR3 protein. Here the sample spans roughly 400,000 distinct CDR3 sequences, roughly 21% being singletons. Deletions cut 5 bases from V and 6 bases from J, with 14 bases between. The CDR3 has 13 amino acids. Regarding this clonotype: Its specificity is not known.

Time point given: persistent/refractory GD, antithyroid drugs over 5 years with positive TRAb. RNA extracted from PBMCs served as the sequencing template. A roughly 10-milliliter sample of peripheral blood was drawn into EDTA tubes. Study results and caveats: There were preferences for TRBV28, TRBJ1-2 and TRBJ2-5 in persistent disease. Persistent Graves' disease cases displayed lower TCR diversity than newly diagnosed ones.

The sequence was collected from a female donor with Graves disease. V and J are TRBV12-3 or TRBV12-4 and TRBJ2-7; D is possibly TRBD1 (5 bases). The sequencing used peripheral blood mononuclear cells (PBMCs), collected when the disease was refractory, from a patient treated with antithyroid drugs. DNA for the CDR3: TGTGCCAGCAGTCTAACAGGCTTCCGCGAGCAGTACTTC. Amino acid sequence: CASSLTGFREQYF.